This T cell receptor (beta chain) was profiled in a study of T cell repertoires in cytomegalovirus infection. Study in general: Indications of both CMV infection and matching HLA type were provided by public TCR beta signatures.

Trimming left V 1 base short and J 10 bases short, with 17 bases between. The CDR3 loop spans 15 amino acids. Germline CDR1 is LGHNA and CDR2 is YNFKEQ. Points from the study as a whole: CMV carriers having the relevant HLA were flagged by cumulative public TCR beta family frequency.

TCRdb independently ran MiXCR on the reads; one entry per CDR3 protein. The table lists approximately 490,000 distinct CDR3 sequences, around 11% of them singletons. A word on this clonotype: The target antigen is unknown.

The chain links TRBV4-2 to TRBJ2-1; TRBD2 is a possible D gene (6 bases). The receptor was derived from a human donor in good health (CMV status not recorded). Some clones in this sample may be carry-over from other donors' samples. Sequenced sample: PBMCs. CDR3 coding DNA: TGTGCCAGCAGCCAAGGCTCCGGTGTGGCGGGAGAGCAGTTCTTC. Protein product: CASSQGSGVAGEQFF.